This T cell receptor beta chain was found in a study of post-analysis software for immune sequencing data. Incorporated into the TCR beta cDNA libraries were unique molecular identifiers, which served to reduce PCR and sequencing biases. TCRdb called the PCR reads again in MiXCR, with one record for every CDR3 protein. Here the sample spans roughly 650,000 distinct CDR3 sequences, 59% being singletons. This clonotype showed up just once. The antigen remains unidentified. The CDR3 length is 14 residues. Trimming pared 2 bases from V and 6 bases from J, leaving 11 bases between. The germline gives CDR1 SGHVS, CDR2 FQNEAQ. Whole-study findings and limits: Multiple sclerosis was associated with a significant reduction in normalized Chao1 diversity relative to controls. Patients had higher frequencies than controls of roughly 5 TRBV segments, including TRBV5-6, TRBV5-1 and TRBV20-1.

This receptor was obtained from a girl aged 2 to 9 with multiple sclerosis. The rearrangement joins TRBV7-8 to TRBJ1-5; D is undetermined. The sample consisted of blood. The CDR3: CASSLFLRSQPQHF. The CDR3 coding sequence is TGTGCCAGCAGCTTATTCCTGAGAAGTCAGCCCCAGCATTTT.